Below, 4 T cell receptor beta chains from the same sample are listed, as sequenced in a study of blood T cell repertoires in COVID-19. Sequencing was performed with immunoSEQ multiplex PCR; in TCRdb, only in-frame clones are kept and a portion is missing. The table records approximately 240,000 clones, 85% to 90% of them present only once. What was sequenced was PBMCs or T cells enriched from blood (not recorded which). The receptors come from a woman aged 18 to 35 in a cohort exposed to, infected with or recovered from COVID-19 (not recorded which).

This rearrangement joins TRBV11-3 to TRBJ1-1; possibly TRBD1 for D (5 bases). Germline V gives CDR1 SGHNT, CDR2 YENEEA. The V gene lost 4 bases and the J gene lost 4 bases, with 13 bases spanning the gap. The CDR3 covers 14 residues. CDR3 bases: TGTGCCAGCAGCTATACAGGTATAAGCACTGAAGCTTTCTTT. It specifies CASSYTGISTEAFF. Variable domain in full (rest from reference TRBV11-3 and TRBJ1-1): EAGVVQSPRYKIIEKKQPVAFWCNPISGHNTLYWYLQNLGQGPELLIRYENEEAVDDSQLPKDRFSAERLKGVDSTLKIQPAELGDSAVYLCASSYTGISTEAFFGQGTRLTVV.

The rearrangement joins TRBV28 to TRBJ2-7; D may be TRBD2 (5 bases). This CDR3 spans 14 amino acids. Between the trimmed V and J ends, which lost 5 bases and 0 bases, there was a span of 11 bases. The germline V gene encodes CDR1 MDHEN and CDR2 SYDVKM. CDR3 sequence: CASSLPGSSYEQYF. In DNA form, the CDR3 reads TGTGCCAGCAGTCTCCCGGGAAGCTCCTACGAGCAGTACTTC. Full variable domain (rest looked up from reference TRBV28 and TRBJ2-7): DVKVTQSSRYLVKRTGEKVFLECVQDMDHENMFWYRQDPGLGLRLIYFSYDVKMKEKGDIPEGYSVSREKKERFSLILESASTNQTSMYLCASSLPGSSYEQYFGPGTRLTVT.

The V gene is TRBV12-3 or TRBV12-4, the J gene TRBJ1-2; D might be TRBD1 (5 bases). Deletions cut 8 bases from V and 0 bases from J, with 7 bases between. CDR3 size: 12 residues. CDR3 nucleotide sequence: TGTGCCAGCGGACATCCTAACTATGGCTACACCTTC. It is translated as CASGHPNYGYTF.

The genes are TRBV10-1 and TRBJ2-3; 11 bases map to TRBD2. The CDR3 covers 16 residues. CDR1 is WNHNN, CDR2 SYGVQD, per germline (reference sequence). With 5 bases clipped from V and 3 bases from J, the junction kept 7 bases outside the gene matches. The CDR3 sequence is CASSPRLAGPTDTQYF. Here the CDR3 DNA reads TGCGCCAGCAGTCCGAGACTAGCGGGGCCGACAGATACGCAGTATTTT.